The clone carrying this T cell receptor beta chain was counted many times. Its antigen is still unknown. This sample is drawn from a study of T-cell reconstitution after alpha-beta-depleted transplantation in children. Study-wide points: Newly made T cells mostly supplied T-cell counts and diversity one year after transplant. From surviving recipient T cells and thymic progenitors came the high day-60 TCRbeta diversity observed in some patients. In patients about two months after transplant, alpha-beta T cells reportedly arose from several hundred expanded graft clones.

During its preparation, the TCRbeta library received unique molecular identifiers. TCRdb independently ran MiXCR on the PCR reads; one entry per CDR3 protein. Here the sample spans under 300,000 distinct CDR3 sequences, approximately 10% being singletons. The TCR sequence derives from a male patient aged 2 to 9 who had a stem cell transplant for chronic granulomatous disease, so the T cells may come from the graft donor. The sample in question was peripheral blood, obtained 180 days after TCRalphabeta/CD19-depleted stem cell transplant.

The CDR3 is CASSLFTGTGFGNEQFF. CDR3 in DNA: TGTGCCAGCAGTTTATTTACTGGGACAGGGTTCGGGAATGAGCAGTTCTTC. V gene TRBV12-3 or TRBV12-4 combines with J gene TRBJ2-1; TRBD1 agrees at 9 bases. The CDR3 totals 17 residues. The junction had 12 bases not matched to a gene; V was cut back by 2 bases and J by 7 bases.